Below are 27 T cell receptor beta chains sequenced from a single sample in a study of CD8+ T cells in alopecia areata (dated by TCRdb to between 2018 and 2020). The library was produced with the immunoSEQ multiplex PCR assay. RNA was extracted from all samples and reverse transcribed into cDNA, which served as template for TCR sequencing. TCRdb took over this immuneACCESS table, retaining in-frame rearrangements with V and J assigned. Such tables are incomplete; in checked studies, under half of the missing clones stem from an unresolved V gene, and the remainder is unexplained. In this sample the table shows more than 110,000 clones, roughly 80% of which occur a single time. The top ten constitute about 25% of the sample. Read against the paper, the sample's time point label means: roughly 27 days on oral tofacitinib. Taken with the paper, the label for treatment or condition translates to: oral pan-JAK inhibitor, 5-10 mg twice daily.

The material was CD8+ T cells sorted from blood, obtained at week 4, from a patient treated with tofacitinib. The source of these receptors is a human donor with alopecia areata.

Here the CDR3 reads CAWSPGSDTQYF. In nucleotides, the CDR3 is TGTGCCTGGAGCCCTGGGTCAGATACGCAGTATTTT. V is TRBV30 and J is TRBJ2-3, with no clear D. Per germline, CDR1 GTSNPN and CDR2 SVGIG (reference sequence). V lost 3 bases to trimming and J lost 4 bases, with 8 bases between them. The CDR3 length is 12 residues. Complete variable domain (other parts from reference TRBV30 and TRBJ2-3): SQTIHQWPATLVQPVGSPLSLECTVEGTSNPNLYWYRQAAGRGLQLLFYSVGIGQISSEVPQNLSASRPQDRQFILSSKKLLLSDSGFYLCAWSPGSDTQYFGPGTRLTVL.

In this sample, this clone turned up once. The gene calls are TRBV4-1 and TRBJ1-1; no firm D call. This CDR3 region has 15 residues. V was clipped by 0 bases and J by 0 bases, with 8 bases between them. CDR1 is MGHRA, CDR2 YSYEKL, per germline. CDR3 nucleotides: TGCGCCAGCAGCCAAGATTATAGGGTGAACACTGAAGCTTTCTTT. Its translation: CASSQDYRVNTEAFF.

As for this clone: Other DNA sequences in this sample translate to the same CDR3. The chain couples TRBV6-5 to TRBJ2-6; D gene unclear. V shed 3 bases and J shed 0 bases, with 6 bases lying between them. Germline V gene sequence: CDR1 MNHEY, CDR2 SVGAGI. The CDR3 runs to 15 residues. The CDR3 DNA reads TGTGCCAGCAGTTATGCAGTCTCTGGGGCCAACGTCCTGACTTTC. This gives the protein CASSYAVSGANVLTF.

The chain has TRBV4-1 and TRBJ2-1; 11 bases are a match to TRBD2. The CDR3 sequence is 15 residues long. J lost 7 bases, V lost 3 bases, and 5 bases had no gene match. Germline assignment: CDR1 MGHRA and CDR2 YSYEKL. CDR3 region: CASSQDSGGGNEQFF. CDR3 coding DNA: TGCGCCAGCAGCCAGGATAGCGGGGGGGGTAATGAGCAGTTCTTC.

The chain uses TRBV5-6 and TRBJ2-5; TRBD2 matches at 7 bases. Germline assignment: CDR1 SGHDT and CDR2 YYEEEE. The ends lost 6 bases at V and 0 bases at J; junction bases unmatched: 5. This CDR3 has 14 amino acids. CDR3 protein: CASTREADQETQYF. CDR3 nucleotides: TGTGCCAGCACACGGGAGGCGGACCAAGAGACCCAGTACTTC.

The chain joins TRBV10-3 to TRBJ2-7; D is ambiguous. CDR1 and CDR2 from the germline V gene are ENHRY and SYGVKD. With 2 bases removed from V and 5 bases from J, the gap between germline ends came to 16 bases. The CDR3 contains 15 residues. In DNA form, the CDR3 reads TGTGCCATCAGTGAGCCGGGTCCCGTCGTAAACGAGCAGTACTTC. Translated, it gives CAISEPGPVVNEQYF.

The V call is TRBV4-2, the J call TRBJ2-7; TRBD2 matches 8 bases. The CDR3 totals 15 residues. Germline assignment: CDR1 LGHNA and CDR2 YNFKEQ. With 0 bases clipped from V and 4 bases from J, the junction kept 5 bases outside the gene matches. The chain's CDR3 is CASSQETSALYEQYF. CDR3 coding DNA: TGTGCCAGCAGCCAAGAGACTAGCGCATTATACGAGCAGTACTTC.

The chain recombines TRBV30 with TRBJ1-6, with 8 bases identical to TRBD1. V shed 2 bases and J 9 bases; nucleotides not matched to a gene: 6. This CDR3 is 14 amino acids long. Germline V gene lookup returns CDR1 GTSNPN and CDR2 SVGIG (reference sequence). This CDR3 reads CAWSWGQAGSPLHF. CDR3 in DNA: TGTGCCTGGAGTTGGGGACAGGCGGGTTCACCCCTCCACTTT.

The sample holds one count of this clone. The chain employs TRBV13 and TRBJ2-3; D uncertain. Germline V gene lookup returns CDR1 PRHDT and CDR2 FYEKMQ (reference sequence). V lost 2 bases to trimming and J lost 3 bases, with 12 bases between them. CDR3 length equals 15 residues. The CDR3 protein is CASSLHPPSTDTQYF. For the CDR3, the DNA is TGTGCCAGCAGCTTACACCCCCCTTCGACAGATACGCAGTATTTT.

This clone was recorded once. V is TRBV30 and J is TRBJ1-5, with D uncertain. V was trimmed by 0 bases and J by 0 bases, leaving 6 bases between them. Per the germline V gene, CDR1 is GTSNPN and CDR2 is SVGIG (reference sequence). This CDR3 contains 14 residues. CDR3 loop: CAWSVDGSNQPQHF. For the CDR3, the DNA is TGTGCCTGGAGTGTCGACGGTAGCAATCAGCCCCAGCATTTT.

The V and J genes are TRBV29-1 and TRBJ2-7, with D maybe TRBD1 (5 bases). Germline loops: CDR1 SQVTM, CDR2 ANQGSEA. This CDR3 comprises 13 residues. Trimming left V 0 bases short and J 0 bases short, with 6 bases between. CDR3 region: CSVEDRDSYEQYF. The CDR3 DNA follows: TGCAGCGTTGAAGACAGGGACTCCTACGAGCAGTACTTC.

Note on this clone: The same CDR3 arises from other DNA sequences in this sample as well. The chain couples TRBV6-6 to TRBJ2-5, with a tentative D call TRBD2 (6 bases). CDR3 length: 13 residues. Germline CDR1 reads MNHNY; CDR2 reads SVGAGI (reference sequence). V was cut by 2 bases and J by 5 bases, with 9 bases left in between. The DNA of the CDR3 is TGTGCCAGCAGTTACGGCGGGGCCGAGACCCAGTACTTC. It specifies CASSYGGAETQYF.

This chain joins TRBV5-6 and TRBJ1-1, with a possible D match to TRBD1 (6 bases). V gave up 7 bases and J gave up 8 bases, with 18 bases separating them. CDR1 is SGHDT, CDR2 YYEEEE, per germline. This CDR3 is built from 13 residues. The CDR3 DNA sequence: TGTGCCAGCCATGGGGGGCCGAGGACCGAAGCTTTCTTT. This encodes CASHGGPRTEAFF.

The chain couples TRBV25-1 to TRBJ2-3; 9 bases map to TRBD2. Germline V gives CDR1 MGHDK, CDR2 SYGVNS. J lost 6 bases, V lost 3 bases, and 16 bases had no gene match. The CDR3 totals 18 residues. The CDR3 sequence is CASSDGWRLAEAGDTQYF. The CDR3 DNA is TGTGCCAGCAGTGATGGGTGGAGACTAGCGGAGGCGGGGGATACGCAGTATTTT.

The chain has TRBV15 and TRBJ2-5; D is uncertain. The DNA end lines up better with TRBJ2-7; the J call may be wrong. From germline, CDR1 is LNHNV and CDR2 YYDKDF (reference sequence). The CDR3 consists of 13 residues. The CDR3 DNA follows: TGTGCCACCAGCAGAACAGTCTCCTACGAGCAGTACTTC. Amino acids: CATSRTVSYEQYF.

This clone was recorded a few times. The CDR3 protein is CASSESPGTGLKTQYF. The DNA for the CDR3 is TGCGCCAGCAGTGAGTCCCCCGGGACAGGGTTGAAGACCCAGTACTTC. The chain carries TRBV10-2 and TRBJ2-5; 9 bases map to TRBD1. The CDR3 length is 16 residues. J gave up 6 bases and V 0 bases, and 8 bases lay outside the gene matches. Germline CDR1 WSHSY, CDR2 SAAADI.

For this clone: Other DNA sequences within the sample encode an identical CDR3. V usage is TRBV7-9 and J usage is TRBJ2-7; D not certain. Between the trimmed V and J ends, which lost 0 bases and 0 bases, there was a span of 3 bases. In germline, CDR1 is SEHNR, CDR2 FQNEAQ (reference sequence). The CDR3 contains 13 residues. The CDR3 reads CASSLASSYEQYF. The CDR3 DNA reads TGTGCCAGCAGCTTAGCGTCCTCCTACGAGCAGTACTTC.

This chain joins TRBV6-5 and TRBJ2-1; 8 nucleotides match TRBD1. Germline CDR1 is MNHEY and CDR2 is SVGAGI. The ends lost 0 bases at V and 6 bases at J; junction bases unmatched: 4. The CDR3 spans 15 residues. CDR3 in amino acids: CASSYSTQGGNEQFF. CDR3 DNA: TGTGCCAGCAGTTACTCGACACAGGGGGGCAATGAGCAGTTCTTC.

The chain uses TRBV4-3 and TRBJ2-3; D ambiguous. Germline V gene lookup returns CDR1 LGHNA and CDR2 YSLEER. The CDR3 consists of 15 residues. Deletions cut 0 bases from V and 4 bases from J, with 11 bases between. CDR3 sequence reads: CASSQDRFGADTQYF. For the CDR3, the DNA is TGCGCCAGCAGCCAAGATCGTTTTGGGGCAGATACGCAGTATTTT.

The genes are TRBV7-2 and TRBJ2-7; D is unclear. The CDR3 totals 12 residues. Germline V lookup: CDR1 SGHTA, CDR2 FQGNSA. The V gene lost 2 bases and the J gene lost 2 bases, with 4 bases spanning the gap. CDR3 nucleotides: TGTGCCAGCAGCTTAAAAACCTACGAGCAGTACTTC. Encoded protein: CASSLKTYEQYF.

This chain connects TRBV6-6 to TRBJ2-7; 8 positions agree with TRBD1. Germline V lookup: CDR1 MNHNY, CDR2 SVGAGI (reference sequence). The CDR3 length is 14 residues. The J segment lost 5 bases and the V segment lost 3 bases, leaving 6 bases of the junction unmatched. CDR3 nucleotide sequence: TGTGCCAGCAGTTATTCCGGACAGGGCCACGAGCAGTACTTC. This codes for CASSYSGQGHEQYF.

The V and J genes are TRBV28 and TRBJ2-7; 9 nucleotides match TRBD1. V trimming: 5 bases; J trimming: 3 bases; junction bases outside the gene matches: 5. CDR1 is MDHEN, CDR2 SYDVKM, per germline. CDR3 size: 14 residues. CDR3 nucleotide sequence: TGTGCCAGCAGTGCTGGGACAGGGCTCTACGAGCAGTACTTC. Translation: CASSAGTGLYEQYF.

The genes are TRBV11-2 and TRBJ2-3; D gene ambiguous. Trimming took off 5 bases at V and 5 bases at J, with 17 bases between the two ends. CDR1 SGHAT and CDR2 FQNNGV come from the germline V gene. This CDR3 comprises 15 residues. The DNA for the CDR3 is TGTGCCAGCAGCCGACCGGCCCCCGGTGGAGATACGCAGTATTTT. The encoded protein is CASSRPAPGGDTQYF.

This rearrangement joins TRBV7-9 to TRBJ2-2; TRBD1 aligns across 9 bases. Germline CDR1 reads SEHNR; CDR2 reads FQNEAQ (reference sequence). Losses at the gene ends were 8 bases for V and 5 bases for J; bases not matched to a gene: 6. This CDR3 region has 14 residues. CDR3 region: CASGPTGGTGELFF. The CDR3 region has the DNA TGTGCCAGCGGGCCGACAGGGGGGACCGGGGAGCTGTTTTTT. Together with reference TRBV7-9 and TRBJ2-2, the CDR3 gives the full variable domain: DTGVSQNPRHKITKRGQNVTFRCDPISEHNRLYWYRQTLGQGPEFLTYFQNEAQLEKSRLLSDRFSAERPKGSFSTLEIQRTEQGDSAMYLCASGPTGGTGELFFGEGSRLTVL.

The V call is TRBV19, the J call TRBJ1-2; TRBD1 might be the D (5 bases). V was clipped by 7 bases and J by 6 bases, with 15 bases between them. Germline V CDR1 and CDR2: LNHDA, SQIVND (reference sequence). The CDR3 covers 13 residues. CDR3 DNA: TGTGCCAGTACCCCGACGGGGCTTGATGGCTACACCTTC. It specifies CASTPTGLDGYTF.

In this sample, this clone is medium-sized (0.01 to 0.1%). An end of the junction differs from the germline gene, which may be a read error. The sample contains more than one DNA sequence encoding this CDR3. The CDR3 protein is CASSQDRTGQYGYTF. Written as DNA, the CDR3 is TGCGCCAGCAGCCAAGATAGGACAGGGCAATATGGCTACACCTTC. This chain connects TRBV7-9 to TRBJ1-2; 8 bases align to TRBD1. Per the germline V gene, CDR1 is SEHNR and CDR2 is FQNEAQ (reference sequence). CDR3 length: 15 residues.

A single count supports this clone. The chain is built from TRBV27 and TRBJ2-7, with TRBD1 as a possible D gene (5 bases). V was shortened by 3 bases and J by 4 bases, with 13 bases between the two germline ends. The CDR3 runs to 14 residues. Germline loops: CDR1 MNHEY, CDR2 SMNVEV (reference sequence). The CDR3 DNA reads as TGTGCCAGCAGTTTTGGGGCAGAAGGGTACGAGCAGTACTTC. Its translation is CASSFGAEGYEQYF.